This T cell receptor (beta chain) was recovered during a study of quantifying T cell responses using KT2 cells. Study background: TCR alpha and beta constant-region primers primed reverse transcription of RNA.

Known numbers of the T cell clone KT2 were added to PBMC. Germline CDR1 is SGHDN and CDR2 is FVKESK. The CDR3 contains 14 residues. J was trimmed by 8 bases and V by 4 bases; bases with no gene match: 6. An oligo carrying a UMI was ligated to the cDNA 3' end. First-round PCR used three to four cycles and beta primers RC1.1 and RC1.2 covering TRBC1 and TRBC2. Via MiXCR, TCRdb re-called the UMI-ligation and nested PCR reads, giving one row per CDR3 protein. This sample has 40,000 to 60,000 distinct CDR3 sequences; about 9.9% occur once, and the top ten carry over 9.5%. The chain employs TRBV14 and TRBJ1-4; 8 bases are a match to TRBD1. The clonotype originates from a human donor. Sequencing used PBMCs spiked with cells of the T cell clone KT2. The CDR3 nucleotides read TGTGCCAGCAGCCGAACAGGGGGGGAGGAAAAACTGTTTTTT. Residues: CASSRTGGEEKLFF.